This T cell receptor (beta chain) was observed in a study of response to subunit inactivated influenza vaccine. Study observations and caveats: The authors put forward the suggestion that each seasonal influenza vaccination may bring in only a limited number of new T cells.

TCRdb fed the RT-PCR reads into MiXCR, producing one record per CDR3 protein. Of roughly 570,000 distinct CDR3 sequences listed, about 15% are singletons. This clonotype was detected only a few times. The antigen is not known. V was pared by 2 bases and J by 6 bases, with 7 bases of the junction left unmatched. Germline assignment: CDR1 SGHDT and CDR2 YYEEEE. The CDR3 runs 14 residues. The V and J genes are TRBV5-6 and TRBJ2-7, with 8 bases identical to TRBD2. The sequences come from PBMCs from blood, collected 11 to 12 days after vaccination. This receptor was identified in a man in his forties or fifties who received an inactivated influenza vaccine. CDR3 in amino acids: CASSFGSGSREQYF. The CDR3 nucleotides are TGTGCCAGCAGCTTTGGGAGCGGGAGCCGCGAGCAGTACTTC.